The following is a TCR beta chain sequence with its context. What it binds is unknown. The use of a sample-barcoded 5' primer and a J-beta primer mix characterized a second PCR of roughly 6 to 11 cycles. TCRdb ran MiXCR on the 5' RACE reads and lists one entry per CDR3 protein. The repertoire consists of 1,300,000 or so distinct CDR3 sequences, with approximately 59% occurring once and the leading ten covering about 6.3%. This sample is part of a study of blood T cells in healthy people across ages. Study information: About one barcoded beta molecule per two T cells was captured by template switching.

Regarding the study as a whole: Long-lived donors exceeded aged donors in naive CD4+ cells and diversity.

Peripheral blood, roughly 9.3 milliliters per donor, was collected. The study isolated at least 7 million PBMCs from each sample. The source of this sequence is a man aged 18 to 30 in good health. Sequencing was carried out using blood.

For the CDR3, the DNA is TGTGCCATCCCCGCAAGCGGCGGGGGACATGAGCAGTTCTTC. Amino acids: CAIPASGGGHEQFF. J is TRBJ2-1 and V is TRBV10-3; 7 bases match TRBD2. Germline values: CDR1 ENHRY, CDR2 SYGVKD. CDR3 length: 14 residues. With 8 bases clipped from V and 8 bases from J, the junction kept 12 bases outside the gene matches.